Presented here are 27 T cell receptor beta chains from one specimen sequenced in a study of blood T cell repertoires in COVID-19 (dated by TCRdb to the early 2020s). Libraries were made using the immunoSEQ multiplex PCR assay. Sourced from immuneACCESS, this table was stored by TCRdb with only in-frame sequences that have V and J called. A share of the clones is absent; for the studies checked, an unresolved V gene accounts for under half, and the remainder has no known explanation. The sample profile shows a few hundred thousand clones; roughly 85% of them were found once. Together, the top ten hold roughly 3.6% of the sample. The sequenced material came from peripheral blood. Receptors were obtained from a woman aged 18-29 years with acute or convalescent COVID-19.

This chain uses TRBV30 with TRBJ2-1; a weak D match, TRBD2 (7 bases). CDR3 length: 16 amino acids. Trimming removed 0 bases from V and 7 bases from J, with 19 bases in between. Germline V gene sequence: CDR1 GTSNPN, CDR2 SVGIG (reference sequence). The CDR3 DNA sequence: TGTGCCTGGAGTGTACACTGGGGGGGGGCTGGGAATGAGCAGTTCTTC. Translated, it gives CAWSVHWGGAGNEQFF.

This chain connects TRBV5-1 to TRBJ2-5; 7 positions match TRBD2. Trimming removed 0 bases from V and 5 bases from J; junction bases left unmatched: 4. The CDR3 runs to 14 residues. From germline, CDR1 is SGHRS and CDR2 YFSETQ. In DNA form, the CDR3 reads TGCGCCAGCAGCTTGGAGGTGGGAGGGGAGACCCAGTACTTC. It codes for CASSLEVGGETQYF.

J is TRBJ1-1 and V is TRBV2; 11 nucleotides line up with TRBD1. CDR1 and CDR2 from the germline V gene are SNHLY and FYNNEI. V dropped 6 bases and J dropped 3; count of bases not matched to a gene: 12. The CDR3 runs 17 residues. CDR3 region: CASRYAGAGQGDTEAFF. CDR3 DNA sequence: TGTGCCAGCAGGTATGCCGGGGCGGGACAGGGGGACACTGAAGCTTTCTTT.

The chain uses TRBV6-5 and TRBJ1-1, with D possibly matching TRBD1 (5 bases). V was pared by 10 bases and J by 5 bases, with 20 bases between. Germline loops: CDR1 MNHEY, CDR2 SVGAGI. The CDR3 has 14 residues. The CDR3: CANTLMERGTEAFF. The CDR3 nucleotides read TGTGCCAATACACTAATGGAACGGGGGACTGAAGCTTTCTTT.

The genes are TRBV2 and TRBJ1-6, with TRBD1 identical over 7 bases. Germline V gene sequence: CDR1 SNHLY, CDR2 FYNNEI. The CDR3 spans 14 residues. The ends lost 3 bases at V and 10 bases at J; junction bases unmatched: 6. The CDR3 DNA follows: TGTGCCAGCAGTGATGTGACAGGGTCCTCACCCCTCCACTTT. It encodes CASSDVTGSSPLHF.

Only a few counts were recorded for this clone. In the same sample, other DNA sequences code for this CDR3. The rearrangement links TRBV12-3 or TRBV12-4 to TRBJ1-1, with D possibly being TRBD1 (5 bases). Trimming removed 6 bases at V and 1 base at J, with 9 bases between. CDR3 length equals 13 residues. CDR3 loop: CASSPTGNTEAFF. The CDR3 DNA reads TGTGCCAGCAGCCCTACAGGGAACACTGAAGCTTTCTTT.

The CDR3 here is CASSPASGSYEQYF. CDR3 nucleotide sequence: TGTGCCAGCAGCCCAGCTAGCGGGTCCTACGAGCAGTACTTC. The rearrangement joins TRBV5-6 to TRBJ2-7, with 8 nucleotides matching TRBD2. Germline values: CDR1 SGHDT, CDR2 YYEEEE. V lost 4 bases to trimming and J lost 1 base; unmatched junction nucleotides: 4. This CDR3 is 14 amino acids long.

This chain connects TRBV12-3 or TRBV12-4 to TRBJ1-6; D is possibly TRBD1 (5 bases). Deletions cut 10 bases from V and 1 base from J, with 8 bases between. The length of the CDR3 is 13 residues. CDR3 coding DNA: TGTGCCACCGGGGGATCCTATAATTCACCCCTCCACTTT. Its protein product is CATGGSYNSPLHF.

The table lists this clone with many counts. This chain connects TRBV14 to TRBJ2-7, with unresolved D. V lost 4 bases, J lost 2 bases, and 6 bases lay in between. The CDR3 consists of 12 residues. Germline CDR1 and CDR2: SGHDN and FVKESK. In nucleotides, the CDR3 is TGTGCCAGCAGCCCGGGTCCCTACGAGCAGTACTTC. Encoded protein: CASSPGPYEQYF.

A word on this clone: This sample includes further DNA sequences coding for the same CDR3. V and J are TRBV28 and TRBJ1-2, with no clear D. The germline V gene encodes CDR1 MDHEN and CDR2 SYDVKM. V was shortened by 7 bases and J by 4 bases, with 10 bases between the two germline ends. The CDR3 totals 12 residues. CDR3 region: CASMRGSYGYTF. Here the CDR3 DNA reads TGTGCCAGCATGCGAGGGAGCTATGGCTACACCTTC.

This clone turned up a few times. This chain joins TRBV7-6 and TRBJ2-2; TRBD2 matches 12 bases. The germline gives CDR1 SGHVS, CDR2 FNYEAQ. This CDR3 has 16 amino acids. V shed 4 bases and J 6 bases; nucleotides not matched to a gene: 6. CDR3 sequence (DNA): TGTGCCAGCAGCTCACTAGCGGGAGGTCGGGCCGGGGAGCTGTTTTTT. Protein: CASSSLAGGRAGELFF.

The V and J genes are TRBV6-4 and TRBJ2-1; D may be TRBD2 (5 bases). Germline-derived CDR1 and CDR2 are MRHNA and SNTAGT. The CDR3 extends over 17 amino acids. Between the trimmed V and J ends, which lost 0 bases and 9 bases, there was a span of 21 bases. CDR3 protein: CASSDSLGQRPTSEQFF. The CDR3 region has the DNA TGTGCCAGCAGTGACTCGCTTGGCCAGCGGCCTACGAGTGAGCAGTTCTTC.

On this clone: The same CDR3 can be traced to other DNA sequences in this sample. This chain uses TRBV28 with TRBJ1-4; TRBD1 matches at 9 bases. The CDR3 is 15 amino acids. Germline CDR1 MDHEN, CDR2 SYDVKM. The junction had 5 bases not matched to a gene; V was cut back by 5 bases and J by 4 bases. CDR3 sequence reads: CASSPPGQGNEKLFF. The CDR3 DNA sequence: TGTGCCAGCAGTCCGCCGGGACAGGGTAATGAAAAACTGTTTTTT. Based on the CDR3 plus reference TRBV28 and TRBJ1-4, the full variable domain is DVKVTQSSRYLVKRTGEKVFLECVQDMDHENMFWYRQDPGLGLRLIYFSYDVKMKEKGDIPEGYSVSREKKERFSLILESASTNQTSMYLCASSPPGQGNEKLFFGSGTQLSVL.

The rearrangement uses TRBV27 and TRBJ1-6, with 8 nucleotides matching TRBD1. Germline CDR1 reads MNHEY; CDR2 reads SMNVEV (reference sequence). The J segment lost 10 bases and the V segment lost 6 bases, leaving 8 bases of the junction unmatched. The length of the CDR3 is 14 residues. The CDR3 DNA is TGTGCCAGCAGCAGACAGGGGTACAACTCACCCCTCCACTTT. It encodes CASSRQGYNSPLHF.

V usage is TRBV6-5 and J usage is TRBJ1-1; the D gene is possibly TRBD1 (6 bases). V was pared by 4 bases and J by 1 base, with 13 bases between. This CDR3 is built from 15 residues. Germline CDR1 is MNHEY and CDR2 is SVGAGI. The CDR3 bases are TGTGCCAGCAGTTCCCCCGCAGGGGCGAACACTGAAGCTTTCTTT. Translated, it gives CASSSPAGANTEAFF.

CDR3 sequence (DNA): TGCGCCAGCAGCAGGGGAGGGGAGGCAGATACGCAGTATTTT. It yields the protein CASSRGGEADTQYF. The chain has TRBV5-1 and TRBJ2-3; 7 nucleotides agree with TRBD2. Germline assignment: CDR1 SGHRS and CDR2 YFSETQ. V lost 4 bases and J lost 4; bases outside the gene matches: 6. This CDR3 contains 14 residues.

This clone was detected once. The V gene is TRBV6-5, the J gene TRBJ2-2, with 7 nucleotides matching TRBD1. The trim removed 8 bases at V and 3 bases at J, leaving 6 bases unmatched. The CDR3 spans 14 residues. The germline gives CDR1 MNHEY, CDR2 SVGAGI. The CDR3 region is CASPETGYTGELFF. The CDR3 bases are TGTGCCAGCCCGGAGACAGGGTACACCGGGGAGCTGTTTTTT.

The V gene is TRBV5-1, the J gene TRBJ1-3; tentative D call: TRBD1 (6 bases). V dropped 1 base and J dropped 6 bases, with 14 bases sitting between them. CDR1 is SGHRS, CDR2 YFSETQ, per germline. The CDR3 totals 15 residues. CDR3 coding DNA: TGCGCCAGCAGCTTGCCGGACAGTGACCCAAACACCATATATTTT. It codes for CASSLPDSDPNTIYF.

The rearrangement joins TRBV3-1 (or the pseudogene TRBV3-2) to TRBJ2-5; a possible D gene is TRBD2 (6 bases). V was cut by 0 bases and J by 0 bases, with 8 bases left in between. The CDR3 loop spans 15 amino acids. The germline gives CDR1 LGHDT, CDR2 YNNKEL (reference sequence). CDR3 sequence: CASSQDRDYQETQYF. For the CDR3, the DNA is TGTGCCAGCAGCCAAGACCGGGACTACCAAGAGACCCAGTACTTC.

The V call is TRBV5-5, the J call TRBJ1-4, with D possibly matching TRBD1 (5 bases). Germline assignment: CDR1 SGHKS and CDR2 YYEKEE (reference sequence). V was pared by 4 bases and J by 1 base, with 14 bases between. The CDR3 sequence is 16 residues long. For the CDR3, the DNA is TGTGCCAGCAGCCCCACCCGGGGGGGAACTAATGAAAAACTGTTTTTT. Translated, it gives CASSPTRGGTNEKLFF.

V is TRBV6-5 and J is TRBJ1-1; D remains ambiguous. V lost 11 bases and J 0 bases, leaving 10 bases between the germline ends. Germline V gene lookup returns CDR1 MNHEY and CDR2 SVGAGI. There are 12 residues in the CDR3. The CDR3 DNA reads as TGTGCCGGGAGATTTATGAACACTGAAGCTTTCTTT. Residues: CAGRFMNTEAFF.

V usage is TRBV5-8 and J usage is TRBJ2-3, with TRBD2 matching over 11 bases. Germline V CDR1 and CDR2: SGHTS, YDEGEE. The CDR3 length is 14 residues. V lost 9 bases, J lost 4 bases, and 7 bases stayed unmatched. CDR3 sequence (DNA): TGTGCCACATCCGGGACTAGCGGCCCAGATACGCAGTATTTT. This codes for CATSGTSGPDTQYF.

The chain carries TRBV2 and TRBJ2-5, with 10 positions matching TRBD2. The germline gives CDR1 SNHLY, CDR2 FYNNEI. Trimming took 4 bases from V and 4 from J; bases not matched to a gene: 3. The length of the CDR3 is 14 residues. As DNA, the CDR3 is TGTGCCAGCAGTGGAGTAGCGGGAGGAGAGACCCAGTACTTC. Translation gives CASSGVAGGETQYF.

Worth noting for this clone: Other nucleotide sequences in the sample specify the same CDR3. The gene calls are TRBV3-1 (or the pseudogene TRBV3-2) and TRBJ2-7; 10 bases fit TRBD2. The length of the CDR3 is 14 residues. Looked up from germline, CDR1 is LGHDT and CDR2 is YNNKEL (reference sequence). V shed 4 bases, J shed 2 bases, and the junction held 2 bases outside the gene matches. CDR3 residues: CASSRAGGPYEQYF. The CDR3 DNA reads TGTGCCAGCAGCCGAGCGGGGGGGCCCTACGAGCAGTACTTC.

V usage is TRBV27 and J usage is TRBJ1-3; a possible D gene is TRBD1 (5 bases). The CDR3 has 14 amino acids. V lost 2 bases, J lost 4 bases, and 9 bases lay in between. The germline CDR1 and CDR2 sequences are MNHEY and SMNVEV (reference sequence). This CDR3 reads CASSLQGEGNTIYF. The CDR3 bases are TGTGCCAGCAGTTTACAGGGCGAGGGAAACACCATATATTTT.

The chain combines TRBV5-1 with TRBJ2-1, with 7 bases aligning to TRBD2. Unmatched junction bases numbered 3, after V lost 1 base and J lost 2 bases. This CDR3 spans 15 amino acids. Germline loops: CDR1 SGHRS, CDR2 YFSETQ. CDR3 in amino acids: CASSLTGTTYNEQFF. The CDR3 DNA follows: TGCGCCAGCAGCTTGACCGGGACTACCTACAATGAGCAGTTCTTC.

The chain employs TRBV29-1 and TRBJ2-2, with TRBD2 identical over 7 bases. The CDR3 has 15 residues. After removal of 7 bases from V and 1 base from J, the junction contained 9 bases not matched to a gene. Looked up from germline, CDR1 is SQVTM and CDR2 is ANQGSEA. The CDR3 coding sequence is TGCAGCGCTCTTGGGCTAGCGGAGAACACCGGGGAGCTGTTTTTT. Amino acids: CSALGLAENTGELFF.